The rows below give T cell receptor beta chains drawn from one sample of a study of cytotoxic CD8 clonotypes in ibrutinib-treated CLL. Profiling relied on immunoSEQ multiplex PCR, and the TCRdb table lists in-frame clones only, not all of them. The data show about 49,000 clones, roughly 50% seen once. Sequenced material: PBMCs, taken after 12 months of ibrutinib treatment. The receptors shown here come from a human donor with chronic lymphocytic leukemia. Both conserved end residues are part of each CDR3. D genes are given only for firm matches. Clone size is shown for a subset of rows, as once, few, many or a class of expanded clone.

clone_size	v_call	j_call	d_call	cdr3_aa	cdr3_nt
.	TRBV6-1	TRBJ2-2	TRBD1	CASRQGAGGELFF	TGTGCCAGCAGGCAGGGGGCCGGCGGGGAGCTGTTTTTT
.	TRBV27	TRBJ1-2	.	CASSPNSLNYGYTF	TGTGCCAGCAGTCCGAACTCCTTGAACTATGGCTACACCTTC
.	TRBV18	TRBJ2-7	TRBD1	CASSQGDRASEQYF	TGTGCCAGCTCTCAGGGGGACAGGGCCAGCGAGCAGTACTTC
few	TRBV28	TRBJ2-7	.	CAALAGRTYEQYF	TGTGCAGCGCTTGCGGGACGTACCTACGAGCAGTACTTC
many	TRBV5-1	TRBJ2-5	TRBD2	CASNARREETQYF	TGCGCCAGCAATGCCAGGCGGGAGGAGACCCAGTACTTC
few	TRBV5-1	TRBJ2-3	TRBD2	CASSRGSTDTQYF	TGCGCCAGCAGCCGCGGGAGTACAGATACGCAGTATTTT
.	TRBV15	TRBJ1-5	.	CATSSGTRDNQPQHF	TGTGCCACCAGCTCCGGGACGAGAGACAATCAGCCCCAGCATTTT
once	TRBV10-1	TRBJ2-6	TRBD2	CASSGGGTGANVLTF	TGCGCCAGCAGTGGGGGAGGGACTGGGGCCAACGTCCTGACTTTC
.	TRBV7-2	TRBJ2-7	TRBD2	CASSFKAGYEQYF	TGTGCCAGCAGCTTCAAAGCGGGATACGAGCAGTACTTC
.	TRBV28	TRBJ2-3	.	CASRARQFSTDTQYF	TGTGCCAGCAGGGCTAGACAGTTCAGCACAGATACGCAGTATTTT
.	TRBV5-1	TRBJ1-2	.	CASSLNAGGETNYGYTF	TGCGCCAGCAGCTTGAATGCGGGGGGTGAAACTAACTATGGCTACACCTTC
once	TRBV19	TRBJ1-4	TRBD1	CASSPDRGGEKLFF	TGTGCCAGTAGTCCGGACAGGGGCGGTGAAAAACTGTTTTTT